This T cell receptor beta chain was captured by sequencing in a study of CD8+ T cells in alopecia areata. Per germline, CDR1 SGDLS and CDR2 YYNGEE. CDR3 size: 12 residues. V was clipped by 4 bases and J by 5 bases, with 7 bases between them. Documented treatment: oral pan-JAK inhibitor, 5-10 mg twice daily. PBMC-derived CD4+ and CD8+ T cells were sorted. This clone was seen only once. Extracted from the samples, RNA was reverse transcribed into cDNA to serve as the sequencing template. Clones were read by immunoSEQ multiplex PCR, and TCRdb kept only the in-frame ones, dropping some. Counted here are about 250,000 clones, around three fifths occurring once; the ten biggest clones make up around 0.92%.

The source was CD4+ T cells sorted from blood, collected at approximately week 52, from a patient treated with tofacitinib. The rearrangement joins TRBV9 to TRBJ1-5; tentatively, D is TRBD1 (6 bases). This clonotype was sampled from a human donor with alopecia areata. The CDR3 loop is CASSRTDQPQHF. Here the CDR3 DNA reads TGTGCCAGCAGCCGGACAGATCAGCCCCAGCATTTT.